This record covers a single T cell receptor beta chain. No antigen is known for it. Profiled with immunoSEQ multiplex PCR; TCRdb holds only in-frame clones, not every one. The repertoire holds 55,000 to 85,000 clones, around nine tenths seen once, with just over 4% in the top ten. These data belong to a study of chemoradiotherapy in HPV16-positive cancers. About the study: A couple of HPV16-positive patients' cells yielded candidate HPV-specific clones and common motifs.

Samples were taken several times over chemoradiotherapy. General study points: For HPV16-positive patients, expanding HPV-responsive T cells associated with longer recurrence-free survival. During treatment, candidate HPV-specific clones and E7-related motifs expanded in tumor.

The sequencing used blood, collected from a patient who underwent chemoradiotherapy. The sequence came from a human donor with HPV-associated anogenital cancer.

The CDR3: CASRKPAGDYEQYF. The CDR3 nucleotides are TGTGCCAGCAGGAAACCAGCGGGAGATTACGAGCAGTACTTC. The rearrangement joins TRBV28 to TRBJ2-7; 8 bases are a match to TRBD2. Germline trimming cut 6 bases from V and 4 bases from J; bases unmatched to any gene: 8. The CDR3 is made up of 14 amino acids. CDR1 is MDHEN and CDR2 is SYDVKM in the germline V gene. The full variable domain, completed using reference TRBV28 and TRBJ2-7, is DVKVTQSSRYLVKRTGEKVFLECVQDMDHENMFWYRQDPGLGLRLIYFSYDVKMKEKGDIPEGYSVSREKKERFSLILESASTNQTSMYLCASRKPAGDYEQYFGPGTRLTVT.